This paragraph reports one T cell receptor beta chain. Sequencing of TCR beta was performed on blood CD8+ and CD4+ T cells. The multiple sclerosis controls, all treatment-naive patients, had relapsing-remitting disease that was stable or active. FACS was used to enrich TEMRA cells, whereas the CD8+ and CD4+ T cells were obtained by negative isolation. Losses at the gene ends were 3 bases for V and 2 bases for J; bases not matched to a gene: 4. The CDR3 spans 15 residues. These data come from a study of CD8 T cells in Susac syndrome. RNA, at roughly 0.5 to 1 ug, was reverse transcribed with random hexamers. A multiplex approach, immunoSEQ multiplex PCR, amplified TCR beta CDR3 across 54 Vbeta and 13 Jbeta. TCRdb re-analysed the immunoSEQ multiplex PCR reads in MiXCR, keeping a single row per CDR3 protein. The table has hundreds of thousands of distinct CDR3 sequences, about 85% seen once; the top ten hold 0.09% to 0.15%.

This chain joins TRBV12-3 or TRBV12-4 and TRBJ2-5, with 9 bases matching TRBD1. Sequenced: CD8+ T cells from PBMCs. This sequence originates from a human donor with multiple sclerosis. This chain's CDR3 is CASSLDRGEQETQYF. As DNA, the CDR3 is TGTGCCAGCAGTTTGGACAGGGGCGAACAAGAGACCCAGTACTTC.